Sequencing of this TCR beta chain was carried out in a study of blood T cell repertoires in COVID-19. Study-level information: COVID-19 samples, acute and convalescent, were from the United States, Italy and Spain. The analysed material was cDNA or gDNA that came from T cells, B-cell-depleted T cells, or PBMCs.

This clone showed up just a few times. The sample has other DNA sequences that encode this CDR3 too. Study processing details: The authors estimated nucleated cell counts from reference gene primer amplification. Profiled with immunoSEQ multiplex PCR; TCRdb holds only in-frame clones, not every one. V and J calls plus clone size are reproduced from that table; the DNA served to infer D and trimming. The sample consists of roughly 56,000 clones, approximately 83% of them appearing once. Germline V gene data show CDR1 as LNHDA and CDR2 as SQIVND (reference sequence). With 3 bases removed from V and 1 base from J, the gap between germline ends came to 10 bases. The CDR3 length is 15 residues.

The clonotype was recovered from a human donor in a cohort sampled during active COVID-19. V and J are TRBV19 and TRBJ2-1; D is ambiguous. Sequences were obtained from peripheral blood. The CDR3 here is CASSIGSGSYNEQFF. As DNA, the CDR3 is TGTGCCAGTAGTATTGGCTCCGGGTCCTACAATGAGCAGTTCTTC.